Listed below are T cell receptor beta chains from one sample, sequenced in a study of prognosis after radiotherapy for stage I lung cancer. TCRdb passed the multiplex PCR reads through MiXCR, listing each CDR3 protein once. The data contain fewer than 25,000 distinct CDR3 sequences, around 42% of them singletons. The sample was PBMCs, taken before or after stereotactic body radiation therapy (not recorded which). The receptor set was obtained from a donor over 45 with non-small cell lung cancer. Each CDR3 is given with its conserved first and last residue. The D gene is left open where the match is weak. Size is stated for part of the rows, as once, few or many counts, or as a class when the clone is expanded.

TRBV11-3	TRBJ2-7	many	TRBD1	CASSLGGQASYEQYF	TGTGCCAGCAGCTTAGGGGGACAGGCATCCTACGAGCAGTACTTC
TRBV7-2	TRBJ2-1	many	NA	CASIPGALGGYNEQFF	TGTGCCAGCATCCCCGGTGCTTTGGGCGGTTACAATGAGCAGTTCTTC
TRBV25-1	TRBJ2-1	NA	TRBD2	CASSWGGSYYDEQFF	TGTGCCAGCAGTTGGGGGGGTAGCTACTACGATGAGCAGTTCTTC
TRBV6-6	TRBJ2-6	many	NA	CASSYSGANVLTF	TGTGCCAGCAGTTACTCTGGGGCCAACGTCCTGACTTTC
TRBV5-1	TRBJ1-6	NA	NA	CASSLGGGNSPLHF	TGCGCCAGCAGCTTGGGCGGGGGGAATTCACCCCTCCACTTT
TRBV28	TRBJ1-6	NA	NA	CASSASCDLKYNSPLHF	TGTGCCAGCAGCGCCAGTTGCGACCTTAAATATAATTCACCCCTCCACTTT
TRBV28	TRBJ2-7	NA	NA	CASSLTGAGSYEQYF	TGTGCCAGCAGTCTAACCGGGGCAGGGAGCTACGAGCAGTACTTC
TRBV28	TRBJ1-5	many	NA	CASSLLDPSPQHF	TGTGCCAGCAGTCTTTTGGACCCCTCGCCCCAGCATTTT
TRBV5-1	TRBJ2-2	medium-sized	NA	CASSPQVGHTGELFF	TGCGCCAGCAGCCCCCAAGTGGGGCACACCGGGGAGCTGTTTTTT
TRBV4-3	TRBJ2-1	many	TRBD2	CASSPTSGRPSYNEQFF	TGCGCCAGCAGCCCCACTAGCGGGAGGCCCTCCTACAATGAGCAGTTCTTC
TRBV5-1	TRBJ1-1	once	NA	CASSLSTGTLNTEAFF	TGCGCCAGCAGCTTGTCCACCGGGACACTGAACACTGAAGCTTTCTTT
TRBV9	TRBJ2-1	many	TRBD2	CASSPGLAMDNEQFF	TGTGCCAGCAGCCCTGGACTAGCGATGGACAATGAGCAGTTCTTC
TRBV5-4	TRBJ2-1	many	TRBD2	CASSLTSGLYNEQFF	TGTGCCAGCAGCCTGACTAGCGGGTTATACAATGAGCAGTTCTTC
TRBV7-2	TRBJ2-7	NA	NA	CASSLNRFYEQYF	TGTGCCAGCAGCTTAAACAGGTTCTACGAGCAGTACTTC
TRBV5-4	TRBJ2-7	many	TRBD1	CASSPGTGGSREQYF	TGTGCCAGCAGCCCTGGGACAGGGGGGAGTCGCGAGCAGTACTTC
TRBV12-3/TRBV12-4	TRBJ1-2	NA	NA	CASSSHRVDGGYTF	TGTGCCAGCAGTTCTCACAGGGTGGATGGTGGCTACACCTTC
TRBV6-2/TRBV6-3	TRBJ2-7	NA	NA	CASSERGYSMNYEQYF	TGTGCCAGCAGTGAAAGAGGTTACTCCATGAACTACGAGCAGTACTTC
TRBV6-4	TRBJ2-3	many	TRBD2	CASSPSGIPTDTQYF	TGTGCCAGCAGTCCCAGCGGGATACCCACAGATACGCAGTATTTT
TRBV9	TRBJ1-2	many	TRBD1	CASSVTTAGGRGYTF	TGTGCCAGCAGCGTCACGACGGCAGGGGGTCGTGGCTACACCTTC
TRBV15	TRBJ1-5	many	NA	CATSTLSRDSSNQPQHF	TGTGCCACCAGCACTCTTAGCCGGGACTCGAGCAATCAGCCCCAGCATTTT
TRBV5-6	TRBJ2-7	many	TRBD1	CASSPRQGFFTYEQYF	TGTGCCAGCAGCCCTCGACAGGGGTTCTTCACCTACGAGCAGTACTTC
TRBV6-9	TRBJ2-5	NA	NA	CASSYGRVGETQYF	TGTGCCAGCAGTTACGGCAGGGTAGGAGAGACCCAGTACTTC
TRBV2	TRBJ2-5	NA	NA	CASSSQGIGETQYF	TGTGCTAGCAGTAGTCAGGGGATAGGAGAGACCCAGTACTTC
TRBV6-2/TRBV6-3	TRBJ2-5	once	NA	CASSPLGGGGSETQYF	TGTGCCAGCAGTCCTTTGGGGGGCGGCGGATCTGAGACCCAGTACTTC
TRBV5-1	TRBJ1-2	NA	NA	CASSPFYAVNYGCTF	TGCGCCAGCAGCCCATTCTATGCGGTAAACTATGGCTGCACCTTC
TRBV3-1	TRBJ2-1	many	NA	CASSQVMGTPVEQFF	TGTGCCAGCAGCCAAGTAATGGGGACCCCGGTTGAGCAGTTCTTC
TRBV14	TRBJ2-6	NA	NA	CVSIQLVPGSGANVLTF	TGTGTCAGCATCCAACTCGTCCCTGGGTCTGGGGCCAACGTCCTGACTTTC
TRBV6-1	TRBJ2-3	many	NA	CASRPGSGSSTDTQYF	TGTGCCAGCAGACCTGGGAGCGGGTCTAGCACAGATACGCAGTATTTT
TRBV24-1	TRBJ2-3	many	TRBD1	CATSELGQGVPDTQYF	TGTGCCACCAGTGAGTTGGGACAGGGGGTTCCAGATACGCAGTATTTT
TRBV29-1	TRBJ1-1	many	NA	CSGKGVNTEAFF	TGCAGCGGCAAAGGCGTGAACACTGAAGCTTTCTTT
TRBV20-1	TRBJ2-7	many	TRBD2	CSARDRSGSLYEQYF	TGCAGTGCTAGAGATCGTAGCGGGAGTCTCTACGAGCAGTACTTC
TRBV11-3	TRBJ2-1	NA	TRBD2	CASSRRREGVNEQFF	TGTGCCAGCAGCCGCCGCCGGGAGGGTGTCAATGAGCAGTTCTTC
TRBV19	TRBJ2-7	NA	NA	CASSIQGAYEQYF	TGTGCCAGTAGTATTCAGGGCGCCTACGAGCAGTACTTC
TRBV28	TRBJ2-7	few	NA	CASSLWDSYEQYF	TGTGCCAGCAGTTTATGGGACAGCTACGAGCAGTACTTC
TRBV24-1	TRBJ1-4	many	NA	CATSGGTNEKLFF	TGTGCCACCAGCGGGGGAACTAATGAAAAACTGTTTTTT
TRBV4-1	TRBJ2-6	few	NA	CASSQEWRTGANVLTF	TGCGCCAGCAGCCAAGAGTGGCGGACTGGGGCCAACGTCCTGACTTTC
TRBV6-1	TRBJ1-2	NA	NA	CASIVSYGYTF	TGTGCCAGCATAGTGTCCTACGGCTACACCTTC
TRBV27	TRBJ2-1	many	NA	CASSLNYNEQFF	TGTGCCAGCAGTCTAAACTACAATGAGCAGTTCTTC
TRBV11-3	TRBJ2-3	many	NA	CASSSRDTASTDTQYF	TGTGCCAGCAGCTCGAGGGATACCGCTAGCACAGATACGCAGTATTTT
TRBV4-1	TRBJ2-2	many	NA	CASSQATGPNTGELFF	TGCGCCAGCAGCCAAGCGACAGGACCGAACACCGGGGAGCTGTTTTTT
TRBV7-9	TRBJ2-2	many	NA	CASRKREKGNTGELFF	TGTGCCAGCAGGAAACGGGAGAAGGGGAACACCGGGGAGCTGTTTTTT
TRBV5-1	TRBJ2-7	NA	NA	CASRKVGSDEQYF	TGCGCCAGCAGGAAGGTAGGGTCGGACGAGCAGTACTTC
TRBV19	TRBJ1-2	many	NA	CASSIGRVAYGYTF	TGTGCCAGTAGTATCGGCAGGGTCGCCTATGGCTACACCTTC
TRBV5-1	TRBJ2-3	many	NA	CASSPRPGELSTDTQYF	TGCGCCAGCAGCCCCCGACCGGGGGAGCTCAGCACAGATACGCAGTATTTT
TRBV28	TRBJ2-7	NA	TRBD1	CASSLQQGYEQYF	TGTGCCAGCAGTTTGCAACAGGGGTACGAGCAGTACTTC
TRBV6-4	TRBJ2-3	once	NA	CASSLTPGLDTQYF	TGTGCCAGCAGTCTCACCCCGGGGTTAGATACGCAGTATTTT
TRBV11-2	TRBJ1-2	NA	NA	CASSLDLRYGYTF	TGTGCCAGCAGCTTAGACCTCAGATATGGCTACACCTTC
TRBV27	TRBJ1-2	medium-sized	NA	CASSSATGYTGYTF	TGTGCCAGCAGCTCAGCCACAGGGTACACTGGCTACACCTTC
TRBV20-1	TRBJ2-1	many	TRBD2	CSARTSGIYSYNEQFF	TGCAGTGCCAGGACTAGCGGGATATACTCCTACAATGAGCAGTTCTTC
TRBV19	TRBJ1-1	NA	NA	CASSIYHEGGTEAFF	TGTGCCAGTAGTATTTATCATGAGGGCGGCACTGAAGCTTTCTTT
TRBV7-2	TRBJ1-4	NA	NA	CASSTSRVNEKLFF	TGTGCCAGCAGTACTTCCAGGGTTAATGAAAAACTGTTTTTT
TRBV12-3/TRBV12-4	TRBJ1-1	once	NA	CASSLTTSTEAFF	TGTGCCAGCAGTTTGACGACAAGCACTGAAGCTTTCTTT
TRBV6-1	TRBJ2-7	many	NA	CASSIDRGYEQYF	TGTGCCAGCAGCATAGACCGAGGCTACGAGCAGTACTTC
TRBV15	TRBJ1-2	NA	NA	CATSRGQSYYGYTF	TGTGCCACCAGCAGAGGACAGTCTTACTATGGCTACACCTTC
TRBV28	TRBJ2-7	NA	TRBD2	CASSLETSGRGEQYF	TGTGCCAGCAGTTTAGAGACTAGCGGGAGAGGCGAGCAGTACTTC
TRBV28	TRBJ1-2	many	NA	CASSLYYVGYTF	TGTGCCAGCAGCCTCTATTATGTTGGCTACACCTTC
TRBV5-1	TRBJ2-6	NA	NA	CASIGPGSGANVLTF	TGCGCCAGCATTGGACCTGGCTCTGGGGCCAACGTCCTTACTTTC